What follows are 18 T cell receptor beta chains derived from one specimen sequenced in a study of CD8+ T cells in alopecia areata. RNA extraction and reverse transcription yielded cDNA as sequencing template. Sequenced by immunoSEQ multiplex PCR; TCRdb stores in-frame clones only, minus some. The sample comprises roughly 150,000 clones, 40% to 65% of which are singletons, and just under 20% rests with the top ten. The sample was CD8+ T cells sorted from blood, taken at week 0. These receptors all stem from a human donor with alopecia areata.

This chain links TRBV4-3 with TRBJ1-2, with 7 bases aligning to TRBD1. The CDR3 spans 16 residues. Germline V lookup: CDR1 LGHNA, CDR2 YSLEER. V lost 6 bases to trimming and J lost 7 bases; unmatched junction nucleotides: 17. The chain's CDR3 is CASSESADRFGGGYTF. DNA of the CDR3: TGCGCCAGCAGTGAGTCTGCGGACAGGTTCGGAGGTGGCTACACCTTC.

The chain employs TRBV9 and TRBJ1-2, with 11 bases that match TRBD1. Per the germline V gene, CDR1 is SGDLS and CDR2 is YYNGEE. The CDR3 is 17 residues long. V was pared by 2 bases and J by 1 base, with 7 bases of the junction left unmatched. The DNA of the CDR3 is TGTGCCAGCAGCGTCTCCGGACAGGGGGCCATTAACTATGGCTACACCTTC. Amino acid sequence: CASSVSGQGAINYGYTF.

This chain joins TRBV7-8 and TRBJ1-1; D might be TRBD1 (5 bases). Germline CDR1 is SGHVS and CDR2 is FQNEAQ. Trimming shortened V by 0 bases and J by 8 bases, and 19 bases separated the two germline ends. CDR3 length: 16 amino acids. The CDR3 loop is CASSLAWEGRNLEAFF. Written as DNA, the CDR3 is TGTGCCAGCAGCTTAGCGTGGGAGGGGCGAAACTTAGAAGCTTTCTTT.

The V and J genes are TRBV27 and TRBJ1-1; no firm D call. Trimming cost V 5 bases and J 2 bases, with 15 bases left between them. Germline V gives CDR1 MNHEY, CDR2 SMNVEV (reference sequence). The CDR3 is made up of 15 amino acids. The CDR3 DNA is TGTGCCAGCAGTCCCCAGGAAGCCTTAAACACTGAAGCTTTCTTT. It yields the protein CASSPQEALNTEAFF.

This chain joins TRBV10-3 and TRBJ1-2; 9 bases fit TRBD1. Germline loops: CDR1 ENHRY, CDR2 SYGVKD. The CDR3 runs 15 residues. V dropped 0 bases and J dropped 7; count of bases not matched to a gene: 6. The CDR3 DNA reads TGTGCCATCAGTGAGTCTGTGGGACAGGGTTCTGGCTACACCTTC. Residues: CAISESVGQGSGYTF.

This chain connects TRBV27 to TRBJ2-7; 9 bases map to TRBD2. V lost 5 bases and J lost 3; bases outside the gene matches: 11. Germline V lookup: CDR1 MNHEY, CDR2 SMNVEV (reference sequence). The CDR3 is made up of 16 amino acids. CDR3 residues: CASSPLAGARNYEQYF. CDR3 bases: TGTGCCAGCAGTCCCTTAGCGGGGGCCCGAAACTACGAGCAGTACTTC.

This clone appeared a single time. The chain has TRBV7-9 and TRBJ2-3; no firm D call. CDR3 size: 12 residues. The V and J ends lost 6 bases and 2 bases respectively, with 6 bases between them. Per germline, CDR1 SEHNR and CDR2 FQNEAQ (reference sequence). The CDR3 DNA reads as TGTGCCAGCAGGTTCTTCACAGATACGCAGTATTTT. As protein: CASRFFTDTQYF.

V gene TRBV5-1 combines with J gene TRBJ1-4; D is ambiguous. The V and J ends lost 4 bases and 4 bases respectively, with 14 bases between them. Germline V gene lookup returns CDR1 SGHRS and CDR2 YFSETQ. The CDR3 sequence is 15 residues long. This CDR3 reads CASSPNSGINEKLFF. In DNA, the CDR3 is TGCGCCAGCAGCCCAAACTCCGGGATTAATGAAAAACTGTTTTTT.

This clone occurred a few times. The chain employs TRBV15 and TRBJ2-1, with a weak D call TRBD1 (6 bases). Looked up from germline, CDR1 is LNHNV and CDR2 is YYDKDF (reference sequence). The V end lost 3 bases, the J end lost 0 bases, and 12 bases lay between the germline ends. This CDR3 is 16 amino acids long. CDR3 region: CATSSEGQTSYNEQFF. As DNA, the CDR3 is TGTGCCACCAGCAGCGAAGGACAGACCTCCTACAATGAGCAGTTCTTC.

The V and J genes are TRBV29-1 and TRBJ1-1; 8 nucleotides match TRBD1. J gave up 10 bases and V 6 bases, and 16 bases lay outside the gene matches. CDR3 size: 14 residues. Germline CDR1 SQVTM, CDR2 ANQGSEA. CDR3 sequence: CSVAQDRVYGGAFF. CDR3 nucleotide sequence: TGCAGCGTGGCCCAGGACAGGGTTTATGGAGGAGCTTTCTTT. Complete variable domain (other parts from reference TRBV29-1 and TRBJ1-1): SAVISQKPSRDICQRGTSLTIQCQVDSQVTMMFWYRQQPGQSLTLIATANQGSEATYESGFVIDKFPISRPNLTFSTLTVSNMSPEDSSIYLCSVAQDRVYGGAFFGQGTRLTVV.

This clone was counted between two and nine times. This sequence joins TRBV4-3 and TRBJ2-5, with TRBD2 matching 10 bases. Germline assignment: CDR1 LGHNA and CDR2 YSLEER. With 3 bases clipped from V and 4 bases from J, the junction kept 8 bases outside the gene matches. There are 16 residues in the CDR3. The CDR3 protein is CASSQMSGGDGETQYF. The CDR3 DNA reads TGCGCCAGCAGCCAGATGAGCGGGGGGGACGGAGAGACCCAGTACTTC.

This clone was detected a few times. V gene TRBV7-8 combines with J gene TRBJ2-5, with TRBD1 matching 9 bases. Germline CDR1 is SGHVS and CDR2 is FQNEAQ. Trimming cost V 5 bases and J 7 bases; bases outside gene matches: 14. The CDR3 runs to 16 residues. The CDR3 DNA reads TGTGCCAGCAGCGCTAACAGGGGGCGTCTCAAAGGGACCCAGTACTTC. Translated: CASSANRGRLKGTQYF.

The V call is TRBV2, the J call TRBJ1-1, with D possibly matching TRBD1 (6 bases). The CDR3 is made up of 13 amino acids. Trimming took 7 bases from V and 1 from J, leaving 10 bases between them. Germline CDR1 is SNHLY and CDR2 is FYNNEI. CDR3 sequence: CASIRQANTEAFF. The CDR3 DNA is TGTGCCAGCATCCGACAGGCGAACACTGAAGCTTTCTTT.

The rearrangement uses TRBV29-1 and TRBJ1-2; tentative D call: TRBD1 (6 bases). Trimming cost V 7 bases and J 6 bases, with 15 bases left between them. This CDR3 is 12 amino acids long. Per germline, CDR1 SQVTM and CDR2 ANQGSEA. CDR3 nucleotides: TGCAGCGGATGGTACAGGGATGATGGCTACACCTTC. The encoded protein is CSGWYRDDGYTF.

The chain couples TRBV5-6 to TRBJ2-3; D possibly matches TRBD1 or TRBD2 (5 bases each). V lost 9 bases and J 6 bases, leaving 14 bases between the germline ends. In germline, CDR1 is SGHDT, CDR2 YYEEEE. The CDR3 is 12 residues long. Written as DNA, the CDR3 is TGTGCCACCACCGGGGCCGAGGATACGCAGTATTTT. It translates to CATTGAEDTQYF. Together with reference TRBV5-6 and TRBJ2-3, the CDR3 gives the full variable domain: DAGVTQSPTHLIKTRGQQVTLRCSPKSGHDTVSWYQQALGQGPQFIFQYYEEEERQRGNFPDRFSGHQFPNYSSELNVNALLLGDSALYLCATTGAEDTQYFGPGTRLTVL.

The chain employs TRBV14 and TRBJ1-6; 7 bases align to TRBD1. The J segment lost 3 bases and the V segment lost 5 bases, leaving 4 bases of the junction unmatched. The CDR3 consists of 15 residues. Germline V CDR1 and CDR2: SGHDN, FVKESK. The CDR3 region is CASSDGDSYNSPLHF. CDR3 bases: TGTGCCAGCAGCGATGGGGACAGCTATAATTCACCCCTCCACTTT. The full variable domain, its missing parts supplied by reference TRBV14 and TRBJ1-6, is EAGVTQFPSHSVIEKGQTVTLRCDPISGHDNLYWYRRVMGKEIKFLLHFVKESKQDESGMPNNRFLAERTGGTYSTLKVQPAELEDSGVYFCASSDGDSYNSPLHFGNGTRLTVT.

J is TRBJ2-7 and V is TRBV7-6, with 9 bases matching TRBD1. The CDR3 is 14 residues long. Germline values: CDR1 SGHVS, CDR2 FNYEAQ. Unmatched junction bases numbered 4, after V lost 5 bases and J lost 2 bases. The CDR3, as DNA: TGTGCCAGCAGCCCTGGACAGGGGACCTACGAGCAGTACTTC. It specifies CASSPGQGTYEQYF.

This sequence joins TRBV7-6 and TRBJ1-1; a weak D match, TRBD1 (5 bases). Germline CDR1 reads SGHVS; CDR2 reads FNYEAQ. V lost 1 base, J lost 5 bases, and 14 bases lay in between. The length of the CDR3 is 15 residues. CDR3 residues: CASSLGAGGATEAFF. For the CDR3, the DNA is TGTGCCAGCAGCTTAGGTGCAGGCGGGGCGACTGAAGCTTTCTTT.